This T cell receptor (beta chain) was sequenced for a study of Ad26.COV2.S vaccination and SARS-CoV-2 variants. Study results and caveats: After vaccination, reports described spike-specific CD8+ and CD4+ T cell responses as showing substantial breadth.

Assay used: immunoSEQ multiplex PCR; TCRdb lists only in-frame clones, some missing. The table has about 500,000 clones, about nine tenths seen once. The treatment is: 15 to 20 received Ad26.COV2.S at low or high dose, single or two shots; about 5 received placebo; per-sample allocation not given. Specimens were obtained on day 63 following the first vaccine or placebo injection. Donor was an adult aged 18-55 years in Boston. Regarding this clone: Its antigen is unidentified.

The germline gives CDR1 MNHEY, CDR2 SVGAGI. There are 16 residues in the CDR3. V dropped 4 bases and J dropped 4; count of bases not matched to a gene: 9. The rearrangement joins TRBV6-5 to TRBJ2-1; 8 bases match TRBD2. This sample comprised peripheral blood, obtained in a trial of Ad26.COV2.S vaccine versus placebo. The TCR was taken from a person aged 18-65 years who received the Ad26.COV2.S COVID-19 vaccine or a placebo. The CDR3 DNA follows: TGTGCCAGCAGTTCCCTGTCTACTAGCGGTTACAATGAGCAGTTCTTC. Translated, it gives CASSSLSTSGYNEQFF.